What follows are 5 T cell receptor beta chains derived from one specimen sequenced in a study of PD-L1 blockade in urothelial cancer. The method was immunoSEQ multiplex PCR; TCRdb's version includes in-frame clones alone and lacks a portion of them. The sample comprises some 24,000 clones, 84% of which are singletons, and about 8.9% rests with the top ten. The specimen was PBMCs, collected around atezolizumab (anti-PD-L1) treatment. Receptor source: a man in his 70s with urothelial cancer.

V gene TRBV7-9 combines with J gene TRBJ2-5; 7 bases agree with TRBD1. This CDR3 spans 14 amino acids. The ends lost 5 bases at V and 5 bases at J; junction bases unmatched: 8. Germline lookup yields CDR1 SEHNR and CDR2 FQNEAQ (reference sequence). The DNA of the CDR3 is TGTGCCAGCAGCCCAGGGACAGTTGGGGAGACCCAGTACTTC. This translates into CASSPGTVGETQYF.

The chain has TRBV5-1 and TRBJ1-2; 7 bases line up with TRBD1. CDR3 length: 13 amino acids. The V gene's germline CDR1 is SGHRS and CDR2 YFSETQ. V gave up 2 bases and J gave up 5 bases; unmatched junction bases: 3. For the CDR3, the DNA is TGCGCCAGCAGCTTCGGGACAGCTTATGGCTACACCTTC. Encoded protein: CASSFGTAYGYTF.

The chain combines TRBV28 with TRBJ1-1, with 8 nucleotides matching TRBD1. The CDR3 covers 14 residues. Germline lookup yields CDR1 MDHEN and CDR2 SYDVKM. Trimming removed 4 bases from V and 5 bases from J; junction bases left unmatched: 6. CDR3 nucleotides: TGTGCCAGCAGTTCTACAGGGGGAAGGACTGAAGCTTTCTTT. Translating it yields CASSSTGGRTEAFF.

The CDR3 loop is CASSLQQGNTEAFF. CDR3 bases: TGTGCCAGCAGTCTTCAACAGGGAAACACTGAAGCTTTCTTT. V and J are TRBV28 and TRBJ1-1, with D maybe TRBD1 (6 bases). Looked up from germline, CDR1 is MDHEN and CDR2 is SYDVKM. Trimming stripped 5 bases from V and 2 bases from J, with 12 bases between. The CDR3 totals 14 residues.

The V call is TRBV9, the J call TRBJ2-2; TRBD2 matches at 8 bases. Germline V gives CDR1 SGDLS, CDR2 YYNGEE. The V segment lost 7 bases and the J segment 2 bases; nucleotides outside the gene matches: 4. CDR3 length equals 14 residues. The CDR3 region has the DNA TGTGCCAGCCGGGGGGGGCTAAACACCGGGGAGCTGTTTTTT. It translates to CASRGGLNTGELFF.